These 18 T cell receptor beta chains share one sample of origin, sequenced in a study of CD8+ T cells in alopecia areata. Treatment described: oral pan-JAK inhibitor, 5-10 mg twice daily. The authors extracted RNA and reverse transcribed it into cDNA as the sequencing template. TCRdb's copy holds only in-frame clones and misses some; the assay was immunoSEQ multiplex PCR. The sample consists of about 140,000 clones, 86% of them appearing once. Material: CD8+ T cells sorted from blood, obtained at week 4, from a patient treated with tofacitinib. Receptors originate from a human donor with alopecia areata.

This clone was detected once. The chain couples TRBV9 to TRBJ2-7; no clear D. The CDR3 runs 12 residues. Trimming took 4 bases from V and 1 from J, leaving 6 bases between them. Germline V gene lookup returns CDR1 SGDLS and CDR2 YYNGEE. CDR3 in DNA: TGTGCCAGCAGCCCTAATTCCTACGAGCAGTACTTC. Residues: CASSPNSYEQYF.

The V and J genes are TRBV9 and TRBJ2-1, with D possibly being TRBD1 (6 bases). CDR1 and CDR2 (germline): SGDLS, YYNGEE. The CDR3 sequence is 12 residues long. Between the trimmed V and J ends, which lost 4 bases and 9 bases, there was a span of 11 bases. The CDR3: CASSLLGGEQFF. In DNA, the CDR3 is TGTGCCAGCAGCCTCTTAGGGGGTGAGCAGTTCTTC.

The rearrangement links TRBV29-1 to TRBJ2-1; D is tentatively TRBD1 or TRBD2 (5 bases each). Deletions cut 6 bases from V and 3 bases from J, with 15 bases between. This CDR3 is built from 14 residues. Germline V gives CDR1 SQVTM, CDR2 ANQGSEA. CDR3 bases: TGCAGCGTGGGCCGGGACGGGCGCTACAATGAGCAGTTCTTC. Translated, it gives CSVGRDGRYNEQFF.

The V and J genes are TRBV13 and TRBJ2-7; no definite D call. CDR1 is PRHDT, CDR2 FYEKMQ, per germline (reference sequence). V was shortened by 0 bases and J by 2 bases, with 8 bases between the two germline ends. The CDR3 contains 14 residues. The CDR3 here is CASSLGGRAYEQYF. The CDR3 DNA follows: TGTGCCAGCAGCTTAGGAGGTAGGGCCTACGAGCAGTACTTC.

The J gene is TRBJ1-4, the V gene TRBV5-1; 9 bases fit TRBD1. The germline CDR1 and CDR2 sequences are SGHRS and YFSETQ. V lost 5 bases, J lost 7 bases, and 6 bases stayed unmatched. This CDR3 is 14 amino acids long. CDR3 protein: CASSPGTGIEKLFF. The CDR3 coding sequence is TGCGCCAGCAGTCCCGGGACAGGGATTGAAAAACTGTTTTTT.

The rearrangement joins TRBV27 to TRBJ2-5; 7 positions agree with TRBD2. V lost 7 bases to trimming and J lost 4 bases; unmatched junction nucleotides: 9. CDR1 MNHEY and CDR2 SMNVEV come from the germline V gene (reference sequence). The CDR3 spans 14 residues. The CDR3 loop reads CASNGGSLGETQYF. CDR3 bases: TGTGCCAGCAACGGCGGGAGCCTGGGAGAGACCCAGTACTTC.

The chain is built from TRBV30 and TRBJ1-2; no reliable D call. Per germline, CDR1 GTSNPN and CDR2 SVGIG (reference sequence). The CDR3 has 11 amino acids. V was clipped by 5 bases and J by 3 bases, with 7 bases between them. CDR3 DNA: TGTGCCTGGGACGGGTACTATGGCTACACCTTC. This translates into CAWDGYYGYTF.

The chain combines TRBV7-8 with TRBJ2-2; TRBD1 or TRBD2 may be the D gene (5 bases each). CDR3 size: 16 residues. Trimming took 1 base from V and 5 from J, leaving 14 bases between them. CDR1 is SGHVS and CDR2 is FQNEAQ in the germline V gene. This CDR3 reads CASSLDGFGGTGELFF. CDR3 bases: TGTGCCAGCAGCTTAGACGGGTTTGGGGGAACCGGGGAGCTGTTTTTT.

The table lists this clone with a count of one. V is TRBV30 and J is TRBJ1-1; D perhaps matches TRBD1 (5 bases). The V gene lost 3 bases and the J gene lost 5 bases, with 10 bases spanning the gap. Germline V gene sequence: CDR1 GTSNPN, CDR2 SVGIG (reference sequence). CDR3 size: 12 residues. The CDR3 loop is CAWSQGRTEAFF. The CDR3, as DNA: TGTGCCTGGAGCCAGGGTCGAACTGAAGCTTTCTTT.

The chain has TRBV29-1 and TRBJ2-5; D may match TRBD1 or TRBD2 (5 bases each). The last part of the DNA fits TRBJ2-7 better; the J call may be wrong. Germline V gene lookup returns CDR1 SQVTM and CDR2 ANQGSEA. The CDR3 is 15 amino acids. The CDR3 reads CSVEDYRGPGYEQYF. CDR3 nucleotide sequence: TGCAGCGTTGAAGATTATCGGGGCCCAGGGTACGAGCAGTACTTC.

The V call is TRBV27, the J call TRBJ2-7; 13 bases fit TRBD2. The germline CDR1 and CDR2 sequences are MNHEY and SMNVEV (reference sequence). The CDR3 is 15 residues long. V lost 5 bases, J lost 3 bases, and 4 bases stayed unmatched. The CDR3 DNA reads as TGTGCCAGCAGTCCCAGACTAGCGGGAGGCTACGAGCAGTACTTC. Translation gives CASSPRLAGGYEQYF.

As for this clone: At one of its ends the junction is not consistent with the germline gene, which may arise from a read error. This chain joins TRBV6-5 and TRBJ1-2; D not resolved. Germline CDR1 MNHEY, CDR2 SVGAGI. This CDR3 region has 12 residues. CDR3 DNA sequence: TGTGCCAGCCGTTATCCTAACTATGGCTACACCTTC. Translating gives CASRYPNYGYTF.

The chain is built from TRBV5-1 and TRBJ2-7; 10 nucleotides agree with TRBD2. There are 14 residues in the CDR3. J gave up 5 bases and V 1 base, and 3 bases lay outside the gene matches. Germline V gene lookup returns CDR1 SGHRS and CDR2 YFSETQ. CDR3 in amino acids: CASSLTSGIDEQYF. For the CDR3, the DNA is TGCGCCAGCAGCTTGACTAGCGGGATCGACGAGCAGTACTTC.

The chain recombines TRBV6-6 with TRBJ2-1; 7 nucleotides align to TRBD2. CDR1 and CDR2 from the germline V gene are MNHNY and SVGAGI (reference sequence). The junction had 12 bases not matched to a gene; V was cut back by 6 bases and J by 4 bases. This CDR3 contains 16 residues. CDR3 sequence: CASSWGSASGYNEQFF. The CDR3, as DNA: TGTGCCAGCAGCTGGGGGTCGGCTAGCGGATACAATGAGCAGTTCTTC.

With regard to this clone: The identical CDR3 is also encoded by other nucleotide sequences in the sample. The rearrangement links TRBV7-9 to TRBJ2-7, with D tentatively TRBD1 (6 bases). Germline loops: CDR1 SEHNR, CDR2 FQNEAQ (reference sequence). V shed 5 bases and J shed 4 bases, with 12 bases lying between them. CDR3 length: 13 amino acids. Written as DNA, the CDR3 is TGTGCCAGCAGCCCCGGACAGAATTACGAGCAGTACTTC. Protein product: CASSPGQNYEQYF.

The CDR3 spells CASSLVSTEYEQYF. The CDR3 DNA reads TGTGCCAGCAGCTTAGTGAGTACAGAGTACGAGCAGTACTTC. This sequence joins TRBV11-2 and TRBJ2-7; no clear D. The CDR3 covers 14 residues. V was clipped by 1 base and J by 4 bases, with 11 bases between them. The V gene's germline CDR1 is SGHAT and CDR2 FQNNGV. Full variable domain (remainder filled in from reference TRBV11-2 and TRBJ2-7): EAGVAQSPRYKIIEKRQSVAFWCNPISGHATLYWYQQILGQGPKLLIQFQNNGVVDDSQLPKDRFSAERLKGVDSTLKIQPAKLEDSAVYLCASSLVSTEYEQYFGPGTRLTVT.

CDR3 nucleotide sequence: TGTGCCAGCGGAACGAGTCCGTCTGAAGCTTTCTTT. It is translated as CASGTSPSEAFF. The chain recombines TRBV7-6 with TRBJ1-1; D gene uncertain. CDR3 length: 12 amino acids. Germline assignment: CDR1 SGHVS and CDR2 FNYEAQ. V was clipped by 8 bases and J by 6 bases, with 13 bases between them.

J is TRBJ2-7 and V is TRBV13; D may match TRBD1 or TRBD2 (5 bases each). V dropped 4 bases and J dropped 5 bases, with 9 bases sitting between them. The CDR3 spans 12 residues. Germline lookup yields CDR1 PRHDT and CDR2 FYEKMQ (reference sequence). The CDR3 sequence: CASSSRGHEQYF. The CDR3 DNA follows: TGTGCCAGCAGCTCGAGGGGACACGAGCAGTACTTC.